What follows are 5 T cell receptor beta chains derived from one specimen sequenced in a study of cytomegalovirus exposure and HLA in healthy donors. Amplification used 60 Vbeta primers and 13 Jbeta primers. The method was immunoSEQ multiplex PCR; TCRdb's version includes in-frame clones alone and lacks a portion of them. The sample records approximately 120,000 clones, around 82% being singletons. The sample was PBMCs. The receptors come from a woman in her forties in good health and CMV-seropositive.

A few counts support this clone. The chain couples TRBV28 to TRBJ1-1; D uncertain. V was pared by 1 base and J by 6 bases, with 12 bases between. Germline V lookup: CDR1 MDHEN, CDR2 SYDVKM. This CDR3 is built from 14 residues. This CDR3 reads CASSLLSRTSEAFF. DNA of the CDR3: TGTGCCAGCAGTTTATTAAGCAGGACTTCTGAAGCTTTCTTT.

This sequence joins TRBV9 and TRBJ2-2, with TRBD2 identical over 10 bases. After removal of 2 bases from V and 3 bases from J, the junction contained 1 base not matched to a gene. In germline, CDR1 is SGDLS, CDR2 YYNGEE. The CDR3 covers 15 residues. Here the CDR3 DNA reads TGTGCCAGCAGCGTCGGGACTAGCGACACCGGGGAGCTGTTTTTT. It is translated as CASSVGTSDTGELFF.

This chain links TRBV2 with TRBJ1-2; D might be TRBD1 (5 bases). The CDR3 covers 15 residues. Germline loops: CDR1 SNHLY, CDR2 FYNNEI. V was cut by 2 bases and J by 2 bases, with 12 bases left in between. Here the CDR3 DNA reads TGTGCCAGCAGTGAAAGCGGGGGATGGAACTATGGCTACACCTTC. Translating gives CASSESGGWNYGYTF.

J is TRBJ1-2 and V is TRBV27; 7 bases line up with TRBD1. Germline-derived CDR1 and CDR2 are MNHEY and SMNVEV (reference sequence). V shed 3 bases and J 3 bases; nucleotides not matched to a gene: 10. There are 16 residues in the CDR3. CDR3 DNA sequence: TGTGCCAGCAGTTTTTCTCAATCGGGACAGCACTATGGCTACACCTTC. This codes for CASSFSQSGQHYGYTF.

The chain is built from TRBV2 and TRBJ1-5, with D perhaps TRBD1 (6 bases). Germline loops: CDR1 SNHLY, CDR2 FYNNEI. The CDR3 contains 15 residues. Between the trimmed V and J ends, which lost 6 bases and 3 bases, there was a span of 15 bases. CDR3 sequence (DNA): TGTGCCAGCAGGGACAGTCCCCAGAACAATCAGCCCCAGCATTTT. It is translated as CASRDSPQNNQPQHF.